The rows below give T cell receptor beta chains drawn from one sample of a study of early T cells in non-severe SARS-CoV-2 infection. TCRdb reprocessed the 5' RACE reads via MiXCR and lists one record per CDR3 protein. This sample yields 100,000 to 150,000 distinct CDR3 sequences, of which 15% are seen a single time; around a fifth belongs to the top ten. Sequencing was done on a sample of whole blood. The receptor source for this set is an adult who was a healthcare worker with PCR-confirmed SARS-CoV-2 infection or an uninfected control (not recorded which). The CDR3 runs from the conserved cysteine through the conserved F or W. The D gene is left open where the match is weak. The size entry is marked missing in some rows and otherwise reads once, few, many or a size class.

CDR3: CASSLGLAGHSGANVLTF
DNA: TGTGCCAGCAGCTTGGGACTAGCGGGCCACTCTGGGGCCAACGTCCTGACTTTC
D: TRBD2
size: many
J: TRBJ2-6
V: TRBV5-8

CDR3: CASSAPGLAEQYF
DNA: TGTGCCAGCAGCGCCCCAGGCCTCGCCGAGCAGTACTTC
D: NA
size: few
J: TRBJ2-7
V: TRBV5-4

CDR3: CSAREASRTEAFF
DNA: TGCAGTGCTAGAGAAGCCTCACGGACTGAAGCTTTCTTT
D: NA
size: NA
J: TRBJ1-1
V: TRBV20-1

CDR3: CASSRLSNGLNTGELFF
DNA: TGTGCCAGCAGCCGCTTGTCTAATGGACTTAACACCGGGGAGCTGTTTTTT
D: NA
size: NA
J: TRBJ2-2
V: TRBV4-2

CDR3: CASSLSIAGELFF
DNA: TGTGCCAGCAGTTTATCGATCGCCGGGGAGCTGTTTTTT
D: NA
size: NA
J: TRBJ2-2
V: TRBV27

CDR3: CASSLSGGQETQYF
DNA: TGCGCCAGCAGCTTGAGCGGGGGGCAAGAGACCCAGTACTTC
D: TRBD2
size: many
J: TRBJ2-5
V: TRBV5-1

CDR3: CSARGSTEAFF
DNA: TGCAGTGCTAGAGGATCCACTGAAGCTTTCTTT
D: NA
size: many
J: TRBJ1-1
V: TRBV20-1

CDR3: CASSPDTSSLVSPLHF
DNA: TGTGCCAGCAGCCCAGATACCTCGAGTCTGGTGTCACCCCTCCACTTT
D: NA
size: NA
J: TRBJ1-6
V: TRBV9

CDR3: CASSHGPIRSEKLFF
DNA: TGTGCCAGCAGCCACGGCCCCATCCGCTCTGAAAAACTGTTTTTT
D: NA
size: few
J: TRBJ1-4
V: TRBV6-2/TRBV6-3

CDR3: CASSLGTVNYGYTF
DNA: TGCGCCAGCAGCTTGGGAACGGTAAACTATGGCTACACCTTC
D: NA
size: few
J: TRBJ1-2
V: TRBV5-1

CDR3: CASSVGQGTYEQYF
DNA: TGTGCCAGCAGCGTGGGACAGGGTACCTACGAGCAGTACTTC
D: TRBD1
size: few
J: TRBJ2-7
V: TRBV9

CDR3: CASSSLGASGSYEQYF
DNA: TGCGCCAGCAGCAGTTTAGGAGCATCAGGCTCCTACGAGCAGTACTTC
D: NA
size: few
J: TRBJ2-7
V: TRBV4-1

CDR3: CASSPWGSALETQYF
DNA: TGTGCCAGCAGCCCCTGGGGTAGCGCCCTCGAGACCCAGTACTTC
D: NA
size: NA
J: TRBJ2-5
V: TRBV13

CDR3: CASSLPGTITGELFF
DNA: TGTGCCAGTAGTCTCCCCGGGACTATCACCGGGGAGCTGTTTTTT
D: TRBD2
size: few
J: TRBJ2-2
V: TRBV19

CDR3: CAQPRGTSYNEQFF
DNA: TGTGCACAGCCAAGAGGGACCTCCTACAATGAGCAGTTCTTC
D: NA
size: once
J: TRBJ2-1
V: TRBV7-9

CDR3: CASRRDFGELFF
DNA: TGTGCCAGTAGGAGGGATTTCGGGGAGCTGTTTTTT
D: NA
size: NA
J: TRBJ2-2
V: TRBV19

CDR3: CASSRSGGVYNEQFF
DNA: TGTGCCAGCAGCCGAAGCGGGGGGGTCTACAATGAGCAGTTCTTC
D: TRBD2
size: many
J: TRBJ2-1
V: TRBV3-1

CDR3: CAIRGDREMGMNTEAFF
DNA: TGTGCCATCAGAGGAGACAGGGAGATGGGCATGAACACTGAAGCTTTCTTT
D: TRBD1
size: few
J: TRBJ1-1
V: TRBV10-3

CDR3: CASSLTSLNSPLHF
DNA: TGTGCCAGCTCGCTGACATCCCTCAATTCACCCCTCCACTTT
D: NA
size: few
J: TRBJ1-6
V: TRBV18

CDR3: CASSYSAGRWNSPLHF
DNA: TGTGCCAGCAGTTATTCAGCAGGGCGGTGGAATTCACCCCTCCACTTT
D: NA
size: NA
J: TRBJ1-6
V: TRBV6-2/TRBV6-3

CDR3: CASSSTSGGGREQYF
DNA: TGTGCCAGCAGCTCGACTAGCGGGGGAGGGAGAGAGCAGTACTTC
D: TRBD2
size: NA
J: TRBJ2-7
V: TRBV5-5

CDR3: CASSVGPNYEQYF
DNA: TGCGCCAGCAGTGTAGGACCGAACTACGAGCAGTACTTC
D: NA
size: NA
J: TRBJ2-7
V: TRBV10-1

CDR3: CASSQDIRQTKWGYTF
DNA: TGCGCCAGCAGCCAAGATATTAGGCAGACGAAGTGGGGCTACACCTTC
D: NA
size: NA
J: TRBJ1-2
V: TRBV4-1

CDR3: CSVKDSRVDTQYF
DNA: TGCAGCGTAAAGGACAGTAGGGTGGATACGCAGTATTTT
D: NA
size: NA
J: TRBJ2-3
V: TRBV29-1

CDR3: CASSPPGYQNIQYF
DNA: TGCGCCAGCAGCCCCCCGGGATACCAAAACATTCAGTACTTC
D: NA
size: few
J: TRBJ2-4
V: TRBV10-2

CDR3: CASSPATDTQYF
DNA: TGCGCCAGCAGTCCGGCGACAGATACGCAGTATTTT
D: NA
size: few
J: TRBJ2-3
V: TRBV10-1

CDR3: CATSRGEKLFF
DNA: TGTGCCACCAGCCGTGGTGAAAAACTGTTTTTT
D: NA
size: NA
J: TRBJ1-4
V: TRBV15

CDR3: CASSLAPENEQFF
DNA: TGTGCCAGCAGCTTAGCTCCGGAGAATGAGCAGTTCTTC
D: NA
size: few
J: TRBJ2-1
V: TRBV7-6